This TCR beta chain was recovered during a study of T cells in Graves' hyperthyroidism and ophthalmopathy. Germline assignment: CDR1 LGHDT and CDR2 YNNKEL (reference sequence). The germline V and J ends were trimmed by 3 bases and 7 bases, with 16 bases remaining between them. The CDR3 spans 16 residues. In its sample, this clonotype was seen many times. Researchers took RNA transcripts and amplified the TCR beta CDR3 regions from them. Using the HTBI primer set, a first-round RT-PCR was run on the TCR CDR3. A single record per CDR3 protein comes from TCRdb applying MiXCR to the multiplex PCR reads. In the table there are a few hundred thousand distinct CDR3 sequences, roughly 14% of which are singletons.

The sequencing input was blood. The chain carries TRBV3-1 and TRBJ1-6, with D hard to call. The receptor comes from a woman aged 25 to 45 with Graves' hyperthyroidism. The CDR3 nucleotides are TGTGCCAGCAGCCAGGGTTCAGGCCAAGCGAATTCACCCCTCCACTTT. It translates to CASSQGSGQANSPLHF.